These T cell receptor beta chains were read from a single sample in a study of radiation and T cells in renal cell carcinoma. Assay used: immunoSEQ multiplex PCR; TCRdb lists only in-frame clones, some missing. The sample records around 180,000 clones, 88% being singletons. Sequences were derived from blood, sampled from a patient whose treatment included radiotherapy and nephrectomy. These receptor sequences come from a woman aged 50 to 60 with renal cell carcinoma. CDR3s include the opening cysteine and the closing phenylalanine or tryptophan. A D gene is named only where the DNA matches it firmly. Only some rows state a clone size, as once, few, many or a class for expanded clones.

D gene: TRBD1
clone size: -
V gene: TRBV4-2
J gene: TRBJ2-3
CDR3 DNA: TGTGCCAGCAGCCAGGAGGGACAGGGGGATCCAGATACGCAGTATTTT
CDR3 protein: CASSQEGQGDPDTQYF

D gene: -
clone size: -
V gene: TRBV9
J gene: TRBJ2-5
CDR3 DNA: TGTGCCAGTGGCCCGAGGGGCCAAGAGACCCAGTACTTC
CDR3 protein: CASGPRGQETQYF

D gene: -
clone size: few
V gene: TRBV7-2
J gene: TRBJ1-1
CDR3 DNA: TGTGCCAGCAGCACCCAACCGGACACTGAAGCTTTCTTT
CDR3 protein: CASSTQPDTEAFF

D gene: -
clone size: -
V gene: TRBV6-5
J gene: TRBJ1-2
CDR3 DNA: TGTGCCAGCAGTTACTCCCCGGTGGCTAACTATGGCTACACCTTC
CDR3 protein: CASSYSPVANYGYTF

D gene: -
clone size: -
V gene: TRBV19
J gene: TRBJ1-4
CDR3 DNA: TGTGCCAGCCAGGGGCCTTGGCCCGCGGCAACTAATGAAAAACTGTTTTTT
CDR3 protein: CASQGPWPAATNEKLFF

D gene: -
clone size: once
V gene: TRBV4-2
J gene: TRBJ1-1
CDR3 DNA: TGTGCCAGCAGCCCTGAGGAGGGTAGGGGGACTGAAGCTTTCTTT
CDR3 protein: CASSPEEGRGTEAFF

D gene: TRBD1
clone size: few
V gene: TRBV18
J gene: TRBJ2-7
CDR3 DNA: TGTGCCAGCTCTATACGGGACAGTGACTACGAGCAGTACTTC
CDR3 protein: CASSIRDSDYEQYF

D gene: TRBD2
clone size: -
V gene: TRBV13
J gene: TRBJ2-4
CDR3 DNA: TGTGCCACCCAACCCAGCGGGGGGGCCAAAAACATTCAGTACTTC
CDR3 protein: CATQPSGGAKNIQYF

D gene: TRBD1
clone size: -
V gene: TRBV5-1
J gene: TRBJ2-5
CDR3 DNA: TGCGCCAGCAGCTTGGGAGGGGGCGCGGTAGCAGAGACCCAGTACTTC
CDR3 protein: CASSLGGGAVAETQYF

D gene: -
clone size: once
V gene: TRBV19
J gene: TRBJ1-1
CDR3 DNA: TGTGCCAGTAGTCCCTGGGACAAAAACACTGAAGCTTTCTTT
CDR3 protein: CASSPWDKNTEAFF

D gene: TRBD2
clone size: -
V gene: TRBV7-9
J gene: TRBJ2-1
CDR3 DNA: TGTGCCAGCAGCTTAACCCTAGCGGGGGGAAACAATGAGCAGTTCTTC
CDR3 protein: CASSLTLAGGNNEQFF

D gene: TRBD1
clone size: -
V gene: TRBV9
J gene: TRBJ2-3
CDR3 DNA: TGTGCCAGCAGCGTAGACGGGACAGGCTTGTCAGATACGCAGTATTTT
CDR3 protein: CASSVDGTGLSDTQYF

D gene: -
clone size: few
V gene: TRBV9
J gene: TRBJ1-1
CDR3 DNA: TGTGCCAGCAGCGCCCTAGGAGGGGGCACTGAAGCTTTCTTT
CDR3 protein: CASSALGGGTEAFF

D gene: -
clone size: -
V gene: TRBV2
J gene: TRBJ1-5
CDR3 DNA: TGTGCCAGCAGTGCGGACAGCAATCAGCCCCAGCATTTT
CDR3 protein: CASSADSNQPQHF

D gene: TRBD2
clone size: -
V gene: TRBV6-6
J gene: TRBJ2-2
CDR3 DNA: TGTGCCAGCAGTTACCCCGCGGGGGGCGGCACCGGGGAGCTGTTTTTT
CDR3 protein: CASSYPAGGGTGELFF

D gene: TRBD1
clone size: -
V gene: TRBV6-1
J gene: TRBJ1-2
CDR3 DNA: TGTGCCAGCAGTGCTTTTACAGGGGTCGATGGCTACACCTTC
CDR3 protein: CASSAFTGVDGYTF

D gene: -
clone size: once
V gene: TRBV25-1
J gene: TRBJ1-3
CDR3 DNA: TGTGCCAGCATGGAGGCATGGGCTGGAAACACCATATATTTT
CDR3 protein: CASMEAWAGNTIYF

D gene: -
clone size: few
V gene: TRBV2
J gene: TRBJ1-1
CDR3 DNA: TGTGCCAGTCTTATTGACGGGTACACTGAAGCTTTCTTT
CDR3 protein: CASLIDGYTEAFF

D gene: TRBD2
clone size: once
V gene: TRBV7-3
J gene: TRBJ2-7
CDR3 DNA: TGTGCCAGCAGCTCCCCAACTAGCGGTTCCTACGAGCAGTACTTC
CDR3 protein: CASSSPTSGSYEQYF

D gene: -
clone size: -
V gene: TRBV6-1
J gene: TRBJ1-4
CDR3 DNA: TGTGCCAGCAGGAAACAGGGTGCAACTAATGAAAAACTGTTTTTT
CDR3 protein: CASRKQGATNEKLFF

D gene: -
clone size: once
V gene: TRBV19
J gene: TRBJ1-5
CDR3 DNA: TGTGCCAGTAGTGATTATAGCAATCAGCCCCAGCATTTT
CDR3 protein: CASSDYSNQPQHF

D gene: TRBD2
clone size: -
V gene: TRBV15
J gene: TRBJ2-7
CDR3 DNA: TGTGCCACCAGCAGAGATAGGGGGCCTAGCGGGGCCGAGCAGTACTTC
CDR3 protein: CATSRDRGPSGAEQYF

D gene: -
clone size: once
V gene: TRBV30
J gene: TRBJ2-5
CDR3 DNA: TGTGCCTGGAGTGTCGGGGGCCTCGGGACCCAGTACTTC
CDR3 protein: CAWSVGGLGTQYF

D gene: TRBD1
clone size: -
V gene: TRBV19
J gene: TRBJ1-1
CDR3 DNA: TGTGCCAGTAGTATAGGACAGGGGAACACTGAAGCTTTCTTT
CDR3 protein: CASSIGQGNTEAFF

D gene: TRBD1
clone size: -
V gene: TRBV19
J gene: TRBJ1-1
CDR3 DNA: TGTGCCAGTAGGTCACAGGGGATCCCCAACACTGAAGCTTTCTTT
CDR3 protein: CASRSQGIPNTEAFF

D gene: -
clone size: -
V gene: TRBV11-2
J gene: TRBJ2-5
CDR3 DNA: TGTGCCAGCGGCTCTAGGGGACTAGAGACCCAGTACTTC
CDR3 protein: CASGSRGLETQYF

D gene: -
clone size: -
V gene: TRBV5-1
J gene: TRBJ2-7
CDR3 DNA: TGCGCCAGCAGCTTGACGGGACCCTCCTACGAGCAGTACTTC
CDR3 protein: CASSLTGPSYEQYF

D gene: TRBD2
clone size: -
V gene: TRBV18
J gene: TRBJ2-5
CDR3 DNA: TGTGCCAGCTCACCGGCGGGGGGGGACCTCCAAGAGACCCAGTACTTC
CDR3 protein: CASSPAGGDLQETQYF

D gene: TRBD1
clone size: -
V gene: TRBV6-5
J gene: TRBJ2-3
CDR3 DNA: TGTGCCAGCAGCATGGACAGGGGGCGAACAGATACGCAGTATTTT
CDR3 protein: CASSMDRGRTDTQYF

D gene: -
clone size: -
V gene: TRBV19
J gene: TRBJ1-2
CDR3 DNA: TGTGCCAGTAGTACACCGACAGGAGCTAACTATGGCTACACCTTC
CDR3 protein: CASSTPTGANYGYTF

D gene: -
clone size: -
V gene: TRBV19
J gene: TRBJ1-2
CDR3 DNA: TGTGCCAGTAGTATATCTCCCCATAACTATGGCTACACCTTC
CDR3 protein: CASSISPHNYGYTF

D gene: -
clone size: once
V gene: TRBV6-1
J gene: TRBJ2-7
CDR3 DNA: TGTGCCAGCAGCCGGTTTTACTACGAGCAGTACTTC
CDR3 protein: CASSRFYYEQYF

D gene: TRBD1
clone size: -
V gene: TRBV7-2
J gene: TRBJ1-2
CDR3 DNA: TGTGCCAGCAGCGCTCAGTCCTCTACAGGGGGCGGCTATGGCTACACCTTC
CDR3 protein: CASSAQSSTGGGYGYTF

D gene: TRBD1
clone size: -
V gene: TRBV6-5
J gene: TRBJ2-5
CDR3 DNA: TGTGCCAGCAGTTACTTCGGACAGGACGGGGAGACCCAGTACTTC
CDR3 protein: CASSYFGQDGETQYF

D gene: -
clone size: -
V gene: TRBV29-1
J gene: TRBJ2-7
CDR3 DNA: TGCAGCTGTTCAGGGGCGAACCGGGAGCAGTACTTC
CDR3 protein: CSCSGANREQYF

D gene: TRBD1
clone size: -
V gene: TRBV18
J gene: TRBJ2-7
CDR3 DNA: TGTGCCAGCTCACCCGGGACAGGACCCACGGGCGAGCAGTACTTC
CDR3 protein: CASSPGTGPTGEQYF

D gene: TRBD2
clone size: -
V gene: TRBV15
J gene: TRBJ2-1
CDR3 DNA: TGTGCCACCAGCAGGGATAGCGGGGGCCGTCACAATGAGCAGTTCTTC
CDR3 protein: CATSRDSGGRHNEQFF

D gene: -
clone size: -
V gene: TRBV7-7
J gene: TRBJ1-5
CDR3 DNA: TGTGCTAGCAGCTTAGACAGCAATCAGCCCCAGCATTTT
CDR3 protein: CASSLDSNQPQHF

D gene: -
clone size: once
V gene: TRBV5-5
J gene: TRBJ2-2
CDR3 DNA: TGTGCCAGCAGCCCCTGGAGAGGACAGATGAACACCGGGGAGCTGTTTTTT
CDR3 protein: CASSPWRGQMNTGELFF

D gene: TRBD2
clone size: once
V gene: TRBV5-1
J gene: TRBJ2-5
CDR3 DNA: TGCGCCAGCTATAGCGGGGGGGCGGAGACCCAGTACTTC
CDR3 protein: CASYSGGAETQYF

D gene: -
clone size: -
V gene: TRBV30
J gene: TRBJ2-7
CDR3 DNA: TGTGCCTGGAGGGACAGCTTGTACGAGCAGTACTTC
CDR3 protein: CAWRDSLYEQYF

D gene: -
clone size: -
V gene: TRBV2
J gene: TRBJ1-2
CDR3 DNA: TGTGCCAGCAGTGAAGGGAACTATGGCTACACCTTC
CDR3 protein: CASSEGNYGYTF

D gene: TRBD2
clone size: -
V gene: TRBV5-4
J gene: TRBJ2-2
CDR3 DNA: TGTGCCAGCAGCTTTGGCGGGGGGGCCGGTTTCGGGGAGCTGTTTTTT
CDR3 protein: CASSFGGGAGFGELFF

D gene: -
clone size: -
V gene: TRBV10-3
J gene: TRBJ2-3
CDR3 DNA: TGTGCCATCAGTGAGGCCAAGCAAATTGGTACGCAGTATTTT
CDR3 protein: CAISEAKQIGTQYF

D gene: TRBD1
clone size: -
V gene: TRBV5-4
J gene: TRBJ2-6
CDR3 DNA: TGTGCCAGCAGCTCCGACAGGGGAAGAGCCGGGGCCAACGTCCTGACTTTC
CDR3 protein: CASSSDRGRAGANVLTF

D gene: -
clone size: -
V gene: TRBV20-1
J gene: TRBJ2-1
CDR3 DNA: TGCAGTGCTAGAGAATTCTCGGAGCAGTTCTTC
CDR3 protein: CSAREFSEQFF

D gene: -
clone size: -
V gene: TRBV7-9
J gene: TRBJ1-4
CDR3 DNA: TGTGCCAGCAGCCGGACGGAGACTAATGAAAAACTGTTTTTT
CDR3 protein: CASSRTETNEKLFF

D gene: -
clone size: -
V gene: TRBV19
J gene: TRBJ1-5
CDR3 DNA: TGTGCCAGTAGTATTAATTGGGGGGTCAATCAGCCCCAGCATTTT
CDR3 protein: CASSINWGVNQPQHF

D gene: TRBD1
clone size: -
V gene: TRBV9
J gene: TRBJ2-1
CDR3 DNA: TGTGCCAGCAGCGTAGGGGAGTCGGACAGGGCGCATGAGCAGTTCTTC
CDR3 protein: CASSVGESDRAHEQFF

D gene: -
clone size: -
V gene: TRBV18
J gene: TRBJ2-5
CDR3 DNA: TGTGCCAGCTCACGAGAGGGAGGTGAGACCCAGTACTTC
CDR3 protein: CASSREGGETQYF

D gene: -
clone size: -
V gene: TRBV6-1
J gene: TRBJ2-5
CDR3 DNA: TGTGCCAGCAGAAAGGTGGGAGAGACCCAGTACTTC
CDR3 protein: CASRKVGETQYF

D gene: -
clone size: -
V gene: TRBV28
J gene: TRBJ1-1
CDR3 DNA: TGTGCCAGCTTGGGGGGCTTCACTGAAGCTTTCTTT
CDR3 protein: CASLGGFTEAFF

D gene: -
clone size: -
V gene: TRBV4-1
J gene: TRBJ1-2
CDR3 DNA: TGCGCCAGCAGCCAGATTGGGACACCCGGCTACACCTTC
CDR3 protein: CASSQIGTPGYTF

D gene: -
clone size: -
V gene: TRBV7-6
J gene: TRBJ2-5
CDR3 DNA: -
CDR3 protein: CASSFGSGGVLETQYF

D gene: TRBD2
clone size: -
V gene: TRBV11-3
J gene: TRBJ2-1
CDR3 DNA: TGTGCCAGTAAAGCGGGGGGAGGATACAATGAGCAGTTCTTC
CDR3 protein: CASKAGGGYNEQFF

D gene: TRBD1
clone size: -
V gene: TRBV13
J gene: TRBJ2-7
CDR3 DNA: TGTGCCAGCAGGAAAAACCGGGACAGCTCCTACGAGCAGTACTTC
CDR3 protein: CASRKNRDSSYEQYF

D gene: -
clone size: -
V gene: TRBV28
J gene: TRBJ1-2
CDR3 DNA: TGTGCCAGCAGTTCTATGGGTTCTAACTATGGCTACACCTTC
CDR3 protein: CASSSMGSNYGYTF

D gene: -
clone size: -
V gene: TRBV7-8
J gene: TRBJ1-5
CDR3 DNA: TGTGCCAGCAGCTTAGACCGGCCAGTTAATCAGCCCCAGCATTTT
CDR3 protein: CASSLDRPVNQPQHF

D gene: TRBD1
clone size: -
V gene: TRBV7-2
J gene: TRBJ2-1
CDR3 DNA: TGTGCCAGCAGTCAGAGGGACAGGGATTACAATGAGCAGTTCTTC
CDR3 protein: CASSQRDRDYNEQFF

D gene: -
clone size: -
V gene: TRBV6-1
J gene: TRBJ1-2
CDR3 DNA: TGTGCCAGCAGTGACCGGGACTTTGGCTACACCTTC
CDR3 protein: CASSDRDFGYTF